A selection of T cell receptor beta chains follows, all from one sample in a study of blood T cells in healthy people across ages. TCRdb re-called the 5' RACE reads through MiXCR, storing one row per CDR3 protein. The table includes 650,000 to 800,000 distinct CDR3 sequences, more than 40% detected once. Sequencing was carried out using blood. All receptors derive from a man between 60 and 70 years old in good health. The CDR3 runs from the conserved cysteine through the conserved F or W. A D gene is named only where the DNA matches it firmly. Clone size, where shown, is once, few, many, or a class for clones that have expanded.

cdr3_aa cdr3_nt j_call d_call v_call clone_size
CASSSRPKFNRDRGRNEQFF TGTGCCAGCAGCTCCAGACCCAAGTTCAACCGGGACAGGGGGCGTAATGAGCAGTTCTTC TRBJ2-1 TRBD1 TRBV7-2 few
CASSLWGQSTEAFF TGTGCCAGCAGTTTATGGGGGCAGAGCACTGAAGCTTTCTTT TRBJ1-1 NA TRBV12-3/TRBV12-4 NA
CASLGTSMSYEQYF TGTGCCAGCCTCGGGACTAGCATGAGCTACGAGCAGTACTTC TRBJ2-7 TRBD2 TRBV6-2/TRBV6-3 few
CASSLRPSEAFF TGTGCCAGCAGTCTTAGGCCGTCTGAAGCTTTCTTT TRBJ1-1 NA TRBV2 NA
CSARGGTGVETQYF TGCAGTGCTAGAGGGGGGACAGGGGTGGAGACCCAGTACTTC TRBJ2-5 TRBD1 TRBV20-1 few
CASSLSQGTDTQYF TGTGCCAGCAGCTTATCTCAGGGCACAGATACGCAGTATTTT TRBJ2-3 NA TRBV5-5 NA
CASSPGGGGSYNEQYF TGCGCCAGCAGCCCGGGCGGAGGGGGCTCCTACAATGAGCAGTACTTC TRBJ2-7 NA TRBV5-1 few
CSASPGQGDSPLHF TGCAGTGCGTCTCCGGGACAGGGGGATTCACCCCTCCACTTT TRBJ1-6 TRBD1 TRBV20-1 few
CASSLGGFIYEQYF TGTGCCAGCAGCTTGGGAGGGTTTATTTACGAGCAGTACTTC TRBJ2-7 TRBD2 TRBV7-9 many
CASSSPRGAVAGELFF TGTGCCAGCAGTTCCCCCAGGGGTGCGGTTGCGGGGGAGCTGTTTTTT TRBJ2-2 NA TRBV6-6 NA
CASRTRQGSGEQYF TGCGCCAGCAGAACGAGACAGGGATCTGGCGAGCAGTACTTC TRBJ2-7 TRBD1 TRBV5-1 NA
CASSLDTVLNEQFF TGCGCCAGCAGCTTGGATACGGTGCTGAATGAGCAGTTCTTC TRBJ2-1 NA TRBV5-1 NA
CASRPRDSFWGTEAFF TGTGCCAGCAGACCCCGGGACAGCTTCTGGGGCACTGAAGCTTTCTTT TRBJ1-1 TRBD1 TRBV27 few
CASNVVNTEAFF TGTGCCAGCAACGTCGTCAACACTGAAGCTTTCTTT TRBJ1-1 NA TRBV7-9 NA
CASSQSGDRDPGANVLTF TGCGCCAGCAGTCAATCGGGGGACAGGGACCCTGGGGCCAACGTCCTGACTTTC TRBJ2-6 TRBD1 TRBV23-1 NA
CASWGHDYGYTF TGTGCCAGCTGGGGACACGACTATGGCTACACCTTC TRBJ1-2 NA TRBV7-2 few
CASSYTKFTGKDNEQFF TGTGCCAGCAGTTACACAAAATTCACCGGGAAGGACAATGAGCAGTTCTTC TRBJ2-1 NA TRBV6-2/TRBV6-3 NA
CSGRLAGNNEQYF TGCAGTGGCAGACTAGCGGGGAACAATGAGCAGTACTTC TRBJ2-7 TRBD2 TRBV20-1 NA
CASSFRQENQPQHF TGTGCCAGCAGCTTCAGACAGGAGAATCAGCCCCAGCATTTT TRBJ1-5 NA TRBV7-2 few
CASSQARGGGQTQYF TGTGCCAGCAGCCAAGCCCGGGGGGGCGGACAGACCCAGTACTTC TRBJ2-5 TRBD2 TRBV3-1 NA
CASSLRVATGGYGYTF TGTGCCAGCAGTTTAAGAGTAGCCACAGGGGGATATGGCTACACCTTC TRBJ1-2 TRBD1 TRBV12-3/TRBV12-4 NA
CASRPYRENNSPLHF TGTGCCAGCAGACCCTACAGGGAAAATAATTCACCCCTCCACTTT TRBJ1-6 NA TRBV6-5 NA
CSARFGTSGNTIYF TGCAGTGCTAGATTCGGGACCTCTGGAAACACCATATATTTT TRBJ1-3 NA TRBV20-1 NA
CASSLVGLASREQYF TGTGCCAGCAGCTTAGTAGGGCTAGCGTCCCGGGAGCAGTACTTC TRBJ2-7 NA TRBV7-2 few
CASHPLLGTGPYNEQFF TGTGCCAGCCACCCTTTATTGGGGACAGGGCCATACAATGAGCAGTTCTTC TRBJ2-1 TRBD1 TRBV25-1 NA
CASSLDLAGETQYF TGTGCCAGCAGCTTAGATTTAGCGGGGGAGACCCAGTACTTC TRBJ2-5 TRBD2 TRBV7-2 few
CASSHVPSGANTDTQYF TGCGCCAGCAGCCACGTGCCGAGCGGGGCCAACACAGATACGCAGTATTTT TRBJ2-3 TRBD2 TRBV4-3 NA
CATSTGTSPVETQYF TGTGCCACCAGCACCGGGACTAGCCCCGTTGAGACCCAGTACTTC TRBJ2-5 TRBD2 TRBV15 few
CASSPRGQLTGELFF TGTGCCAGCAGCCCCCGAGGACAGCTGACCGGGGAGCTGTTTTTT TRBJ2-2 NA TRBV9 once
CASSSTTRRDTQYF TGTGCCAGCAGTTCCACCACTAGGAGGGATACGCAGTATTTT TRBJ2-3 NA TRBV6-5 NA
CASSFEAGGYTF TGTGCCAGCAGCTTTGAGGCGGGAGGCTACACCTTT TRBJ1-2 NA TRBV5-5 NA
CASRRQASSYNEQFF TGTGCCAGCAGGCGACAGGCAAGCTCCTACAATGAGCAGTTCTTC TRBJ2-1 NA TRBV2 NA
CASSFEANTDTQYF TGCGCCAGCAGCTTTGAGGCCAACACAGATACGCAGTATTTT TRBJ2-3 NA TRBV5-1 few
CASSPGGVEETQYF TGCGCCAGCAGTCCAGGGGGAGTTGAAGAGACCCAGTACTTC TRBJ2-5 TRBD1 TRBV5-1 few
CSARDRAGGPTREQFF TGCAGTGCTAGAGATCGAGCGGGGGGCCCGACAAGGGAGCAGTTCTTC TRBJ2-1 TRBD2 TRBV20-1 few
CASSLGLMQETQYF TGCGCCAGCAGCCTTGGCCTTATGCAAGAGACCCAGTACTTC TRBJ2-5 NA TRBV4-1 NA
CASSITATNYGYTF TGTGCCAGTAGTATCACAGCGACTAACTATGGCTACACCTTC TRBJ1-2 NA TRBV19 few
CAIHGGVYGYTF TGTGCCATCCACGGGGGAGTCTATGGCTACACCTTC TRBJ1-2 NA TRBV10-3 NA
CASSAAKGPSFNYGYTF TGTGCCAGCAGCGCCGCTAAAGGCCCCTCCTTTAACTATGGCTACACCTTC TRBJ1-2 NA TRBV9 NA
CASSKPNYGYTF TGTGCCAGCAGTAAGCCCAACTATGGCTACACCTTC TRBJ1-2 NA TRBV28 few
CASSPSDLPYGYTF TGTGCCAGCAGTCCCTCGGACCTCCCGTATGGCTACACCTTC TRBJ1-2 NA TRBV27 few
CSARRQGGTDMQYF TGCAGTGCTAGAAGACAGGGCGGCACAGATATGCAGTATTTT TRBJ2-3 TRBD1 TRBV20-1 NA
CASMVRGIWETQYF TGTGCCAGCATGGTGCGGGGCATCTGGGAGACCCAGTACTTC TRBJ2-5 NA TRBV6-2/TRBV6-3 NA
CASSLFSRRRGGYTF TGTGCCAGCAGTTTATTTTCTCGGCGTCGCGGGGGCTACACCTTC TRBJ1-2 NA TRBV28 many